This paragraph reports one T cell receptor (beta chain). The target antigen is unknown. The sample comes from a study of T-cell memory formation after mild COVID-19. Looking at the study overall: TCR clusters were mostly donor specific. The study's findings and limits: The appearance of some responding clones in pre-infection memory suggested that cross-reactive memory joined. Day 15 to 85 contracting clones showed balanced CD4/CD8; day 15 to 37 expanders favored CD4+. Whether second-wave clones peaking at day 37 were SARS-CoV-2 specific went unconfirmed.

Via MiXCR, TCRdb re-called the 5' RACE reads, giving one row per CDR3 protein. Of 350,000 or so distinct CDR3 sequences listed, 20% to 25% are singletons. There are 14 residues in the CDR3. V was pared by 4 bases and J by 12 bases, with 21 bases between. Germline CDR1 is LGHDT and CDR2 is YNNKEL (reference sequence). The V gene is TRBV3-1, the J gene TRBJ1-1; D gene uncertain. The receptor's source is a man younger than 35 who had mild COVID-19 (a few samples of this study predate the infection). Cell type and time point are not known. Sequencing was carried out using PBMCs or a T cell subset sorted from them (not recorded which). CDR3 amino acids: CASSRGPPLEGTFF. CDR3 DNA sequence: TGTGCCAGCAGCCGAGGACCGCCACTAGAAGGGACTTTCTTT.